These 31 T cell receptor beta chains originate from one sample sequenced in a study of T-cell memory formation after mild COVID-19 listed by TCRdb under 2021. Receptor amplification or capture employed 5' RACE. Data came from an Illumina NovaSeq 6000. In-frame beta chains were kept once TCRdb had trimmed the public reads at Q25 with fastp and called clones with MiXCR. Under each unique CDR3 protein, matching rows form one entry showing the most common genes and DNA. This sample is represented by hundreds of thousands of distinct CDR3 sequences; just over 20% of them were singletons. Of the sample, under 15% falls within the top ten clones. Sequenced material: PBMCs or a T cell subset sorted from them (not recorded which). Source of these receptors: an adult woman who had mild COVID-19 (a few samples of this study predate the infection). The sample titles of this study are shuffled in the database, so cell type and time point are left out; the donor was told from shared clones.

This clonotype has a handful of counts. The CDR3 coding sequence is TGTGCCACCAGTGTCGCAGCAGGTAGCGGGGGGGCGAGGGAGACCCAGTACTTC. It encodes CATSVAAGSGGARETQYF. The V call is TRBV24-1, the J call TRBJ2-5, with 11 bases that match TRBD2. V shed 5 bases and J 5 bases; nucleotides not matched to a gene: 15. The germline CDR1 and CDR2 sequences are KGHDR and SFDVKD. This CDR3 has 18 residues.

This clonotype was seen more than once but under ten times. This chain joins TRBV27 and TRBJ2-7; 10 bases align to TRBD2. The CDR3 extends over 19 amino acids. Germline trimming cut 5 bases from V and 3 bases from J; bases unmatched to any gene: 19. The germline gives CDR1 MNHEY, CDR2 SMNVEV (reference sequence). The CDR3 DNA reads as TGTGCCAGCAGTGCTCCGACAGGGATGGTAGCGGGAGGCCACTACGAGCAGTACTTC. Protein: CASSAPTGMVAGGHYEQYF.

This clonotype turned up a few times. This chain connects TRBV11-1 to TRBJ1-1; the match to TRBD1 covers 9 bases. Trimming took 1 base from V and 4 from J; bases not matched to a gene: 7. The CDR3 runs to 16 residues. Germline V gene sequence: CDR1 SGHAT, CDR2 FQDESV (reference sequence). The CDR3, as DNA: TGTGCCAGCAGCTTAGAGGGGACAGGGAGACGCACTGAAGCTTTCTTT. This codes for CASSLEGTGRRTEAFF.

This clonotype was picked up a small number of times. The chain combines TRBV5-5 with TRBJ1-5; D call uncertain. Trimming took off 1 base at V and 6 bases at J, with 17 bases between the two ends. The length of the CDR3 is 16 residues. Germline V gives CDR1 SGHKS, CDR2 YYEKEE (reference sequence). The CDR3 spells CASSLSSGRGGQPQHF. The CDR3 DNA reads TGTGCCAGCAGCTTGAGTTCCGGGAGAGGAGGTCAGCCCCAGCATTTT. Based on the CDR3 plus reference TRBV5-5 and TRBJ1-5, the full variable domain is DAGVTQSPTHLIKTRGQQVTLRCSPISGHKSVSWYQQVLGQGPQFIFQYYEKEERGRGNFPDRFSARQFPNYSSELNVNALLLGDSALYLCASSLSSGRGGQPQHFGDGTRLSIL.

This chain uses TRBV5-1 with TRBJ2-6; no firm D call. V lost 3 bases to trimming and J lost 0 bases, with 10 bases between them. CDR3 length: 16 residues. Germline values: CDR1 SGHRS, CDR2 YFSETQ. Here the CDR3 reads CASSWDRSSGANVLTF. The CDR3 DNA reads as TGCGCCAGCAGCTGGGATCGAAGCTCTGGGGCCAACGTCCTGACTTTC.

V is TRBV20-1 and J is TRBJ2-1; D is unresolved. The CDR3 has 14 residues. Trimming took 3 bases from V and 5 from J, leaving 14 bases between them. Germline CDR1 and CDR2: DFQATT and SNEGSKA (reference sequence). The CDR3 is CSARIGPHDNEQFF. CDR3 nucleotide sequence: TGCAGTGCTAGGATTGGGCCTCACGACAATGAGCAGTTCTTC.

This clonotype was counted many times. Written as DNA, the CDR3 is TGTGCCAGCAGCCAAGCGGGGCGGTCGGACAGTAGCACAGATACGCAGTATTTT. Protein product: CASSQAGRSDSSTDTQYF. The rearrangement uses TRBV4-2 and TRBJ2-3, with a possible D match to TRBD1 (6 bases). V was pared by 1 base and J by 0 bases, with 17 bases between. CDR1 and CDR2 (germline): LGHNA, YNFKEQ. The CDR3 length is 18 residues.

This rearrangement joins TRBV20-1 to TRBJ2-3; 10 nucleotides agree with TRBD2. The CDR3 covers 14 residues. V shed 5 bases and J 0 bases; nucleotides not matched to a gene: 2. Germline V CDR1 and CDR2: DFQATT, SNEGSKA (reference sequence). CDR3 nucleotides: TGCAGTGCTGGGGGACTAGCGAGCACAGATACGCAGTATTTT. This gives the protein CSAGGLASTDTQYF.

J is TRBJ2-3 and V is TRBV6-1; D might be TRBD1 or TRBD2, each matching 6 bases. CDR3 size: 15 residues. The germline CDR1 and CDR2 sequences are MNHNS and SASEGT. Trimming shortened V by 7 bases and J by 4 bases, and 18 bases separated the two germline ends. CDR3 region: CASNGGTGSPDTQYF. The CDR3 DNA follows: TGTGCCAGCAACGGGGGCACAGGGAGCCCAGATACGCAGTATTTT.

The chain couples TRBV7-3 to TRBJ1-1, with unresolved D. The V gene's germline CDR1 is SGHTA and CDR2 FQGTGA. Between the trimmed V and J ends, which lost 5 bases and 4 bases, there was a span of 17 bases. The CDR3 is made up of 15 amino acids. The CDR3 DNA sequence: TGTGCCAGCAGCACCGGGCCGGGCGGGAGCACTGAAGCTTTCTTT. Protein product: CASSTGPGGSTEAFF.

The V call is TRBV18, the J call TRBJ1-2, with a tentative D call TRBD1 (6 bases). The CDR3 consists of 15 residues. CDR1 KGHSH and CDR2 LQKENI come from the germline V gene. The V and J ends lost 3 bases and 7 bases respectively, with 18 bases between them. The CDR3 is CASSPIPRGEVGYTF. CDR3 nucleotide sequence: TGTGCCAGCTCACCCATCCCGAGGGGGGAAGTTGGCTACACCTTC.

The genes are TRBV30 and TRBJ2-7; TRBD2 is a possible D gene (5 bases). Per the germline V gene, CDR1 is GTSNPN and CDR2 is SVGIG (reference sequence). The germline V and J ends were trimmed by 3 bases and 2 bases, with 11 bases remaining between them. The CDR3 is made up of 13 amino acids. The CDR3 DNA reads TGTGCCTGGAGGGTCACAGCGGCCTACGAGCAGTACTTC. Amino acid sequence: CAWRVTAAYEQYF.

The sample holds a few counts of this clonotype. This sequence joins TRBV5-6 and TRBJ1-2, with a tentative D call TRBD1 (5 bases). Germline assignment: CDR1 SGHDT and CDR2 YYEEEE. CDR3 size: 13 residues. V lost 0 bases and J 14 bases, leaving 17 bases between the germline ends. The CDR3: CASSLGGPQARTF. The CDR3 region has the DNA TGTGCCAGCAGCTTGGGGGGCCCCCAGGCTCGTACCTTC.

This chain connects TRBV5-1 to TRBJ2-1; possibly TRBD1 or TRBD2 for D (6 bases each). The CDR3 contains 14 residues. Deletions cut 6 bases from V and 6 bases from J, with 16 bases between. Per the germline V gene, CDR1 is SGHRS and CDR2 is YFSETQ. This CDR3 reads CASTSGGGLNEQFF. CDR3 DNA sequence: TGCGCCAGCACCTCAGGTGGGGGGCTCAATGAGCAGTTCTTC.

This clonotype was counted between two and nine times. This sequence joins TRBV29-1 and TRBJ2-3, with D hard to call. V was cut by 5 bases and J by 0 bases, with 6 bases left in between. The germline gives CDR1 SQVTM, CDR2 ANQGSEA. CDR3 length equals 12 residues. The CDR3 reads CSVIASTDTQYF. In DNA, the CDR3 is TGCAGCGTTATAGCTAGCACAGATACGCAGTATTTT.

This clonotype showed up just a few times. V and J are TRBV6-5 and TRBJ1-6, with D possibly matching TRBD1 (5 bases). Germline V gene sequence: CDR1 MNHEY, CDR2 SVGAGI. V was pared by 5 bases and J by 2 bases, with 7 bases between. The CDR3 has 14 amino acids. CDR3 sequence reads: CASSDSPYNSPLHF. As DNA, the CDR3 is TGTGCCAGCAGTGACAGCCCCTATAATTCACCCCTCCACTTT.

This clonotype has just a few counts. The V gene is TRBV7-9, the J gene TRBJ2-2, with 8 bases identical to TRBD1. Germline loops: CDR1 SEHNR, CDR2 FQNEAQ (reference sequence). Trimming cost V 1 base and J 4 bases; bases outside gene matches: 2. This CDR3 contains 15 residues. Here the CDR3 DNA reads TGTGCCAGCAGCTTAGACAGGGGGACCACCGGGGAGCTGTTTTTT. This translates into CASSLDRGTTGELFF.

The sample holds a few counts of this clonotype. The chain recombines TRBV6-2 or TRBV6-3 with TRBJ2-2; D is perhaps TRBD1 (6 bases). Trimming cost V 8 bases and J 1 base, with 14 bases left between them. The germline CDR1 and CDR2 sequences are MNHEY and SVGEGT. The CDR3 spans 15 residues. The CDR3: CASWGHLRNTGELFF. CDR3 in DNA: TGTGCCAGCTGGGGACACCTAAGGAACACCGGGGAGCTGTTTTTT.

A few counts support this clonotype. CDR3 DNA: TGTGCCAGCAGATTATCGGGGCGGGATACGCAGTATTTT. This translates into CASRLSGRDTQYF. The V and J genes are TRBV12-3 or TRBV12-4 and TRBJ2-3; either TRBD1 or TRBD2 may fit D (5 bases each). This CDR3 is built from 13 residues. Trimming cost V 6 bases and J 6 bases, with 13 bases left between them.

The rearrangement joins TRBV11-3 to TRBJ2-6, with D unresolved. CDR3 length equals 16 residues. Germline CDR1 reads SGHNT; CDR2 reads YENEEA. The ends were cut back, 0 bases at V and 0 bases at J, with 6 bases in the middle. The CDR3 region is CASSLDGPSGANVLTF. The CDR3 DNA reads TGTGCCAGCAGCTTAGACGGACCCTCTGGGGCCAACGTCCTGACTTTC.

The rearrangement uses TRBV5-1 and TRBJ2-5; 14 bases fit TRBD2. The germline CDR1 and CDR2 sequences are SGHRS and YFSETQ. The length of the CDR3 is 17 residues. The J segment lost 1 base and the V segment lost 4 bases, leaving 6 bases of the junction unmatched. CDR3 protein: CASSHGTSGSFQETQYF. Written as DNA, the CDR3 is TGCGCCAGCAGCCACGGGACTAGCGGGAGTTTCCAAGAGACCCAGTACTTC.

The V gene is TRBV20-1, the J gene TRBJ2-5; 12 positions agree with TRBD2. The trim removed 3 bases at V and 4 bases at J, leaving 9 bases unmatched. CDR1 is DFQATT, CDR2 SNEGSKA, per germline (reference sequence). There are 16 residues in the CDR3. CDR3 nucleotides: TGCAGTGCTAGCCCCTCTAGCGGGGGGGTTCGAGAGACCCAGTACTTC. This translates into CSASPSSGGVRETQYF.

CDR3 nucleotide sequence: TGTGCCAGCAGCCCGGAGGGGTGGGGCACAGATACGCAGTATTTT. Residues: CASSPEGWGTDTQYF. V gene TRBV9 combines with J gene TRBJ2-3; maybe TRBD2 (6 bases). CDR3 length: 15 amino acids. V lost 4 bases and J lost 1, with 13 bases in between. Germline loops: CDR1 SGDLS, CDR2 YYNGEE.

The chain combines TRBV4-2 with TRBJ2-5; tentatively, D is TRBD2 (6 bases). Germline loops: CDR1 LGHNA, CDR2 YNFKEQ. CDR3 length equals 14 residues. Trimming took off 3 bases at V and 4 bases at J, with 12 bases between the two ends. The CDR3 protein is CASSQRGEAETQYF. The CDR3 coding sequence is TGTGCCAGCAGCCAGCGGGGCGAGGCAGAGACCCAGTACTTC.

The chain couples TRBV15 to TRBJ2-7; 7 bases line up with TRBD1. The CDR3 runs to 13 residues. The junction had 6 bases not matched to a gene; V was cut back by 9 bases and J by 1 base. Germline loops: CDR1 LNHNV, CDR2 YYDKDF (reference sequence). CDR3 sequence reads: CATEGRGSYEQYF. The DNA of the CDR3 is TGTGCCACTGAGGGCAGGGGGTCCTACGAGCAGTACTTC.

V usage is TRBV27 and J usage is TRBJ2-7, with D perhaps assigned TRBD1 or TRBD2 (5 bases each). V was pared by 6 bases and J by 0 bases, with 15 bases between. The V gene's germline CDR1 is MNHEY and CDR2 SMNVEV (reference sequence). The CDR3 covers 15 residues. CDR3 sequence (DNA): TGTGCCAGCAGCCCGGGACCCCAGAGCTCCTACGAGCAGTACTTC. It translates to CASSPGPQSSYEQYF.

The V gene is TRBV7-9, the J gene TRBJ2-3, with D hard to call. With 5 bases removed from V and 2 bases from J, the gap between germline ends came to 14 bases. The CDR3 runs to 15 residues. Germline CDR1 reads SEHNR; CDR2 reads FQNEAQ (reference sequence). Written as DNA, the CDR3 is TGTGCCAGCAGCCCCCCGGCTGGGTTCACAGATACGCAGTATTTT. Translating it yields CASSPPAGFTDTQYF.

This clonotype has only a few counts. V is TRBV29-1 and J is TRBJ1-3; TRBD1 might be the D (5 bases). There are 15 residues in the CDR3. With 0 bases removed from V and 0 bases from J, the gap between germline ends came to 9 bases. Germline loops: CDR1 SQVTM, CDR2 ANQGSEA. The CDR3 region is CSVEDWGNSGNTIYF. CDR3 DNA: TGCAGCGTTGAAGATTGGGGGAACTCTGGAAACACCATATATTTT.

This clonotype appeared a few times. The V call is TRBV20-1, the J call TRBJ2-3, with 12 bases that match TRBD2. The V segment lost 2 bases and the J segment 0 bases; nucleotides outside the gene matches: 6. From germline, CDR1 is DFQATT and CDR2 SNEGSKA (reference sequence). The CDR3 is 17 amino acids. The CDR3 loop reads CSARSLAGGPSTDTQYF. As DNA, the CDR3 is TGCAGTGCTAGAAGCCTAGCGGGAGGGCCTAGCACAGATACGCAGTATTTT.

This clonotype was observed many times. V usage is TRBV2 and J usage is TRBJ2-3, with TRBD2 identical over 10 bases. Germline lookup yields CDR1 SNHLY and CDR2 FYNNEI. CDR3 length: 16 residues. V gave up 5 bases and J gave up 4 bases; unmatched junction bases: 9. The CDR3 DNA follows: TGTGCCAGCAGTAGTCGTCTAGCGGGGGTCGCAGATACGCAGTATTTT. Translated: CASSSRLAGVADTQYF.

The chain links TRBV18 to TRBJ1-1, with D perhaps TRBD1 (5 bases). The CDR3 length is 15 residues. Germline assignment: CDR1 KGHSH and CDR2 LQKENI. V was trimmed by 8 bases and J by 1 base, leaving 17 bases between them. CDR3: CASVSGGLSNTEAFF. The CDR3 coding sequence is TGTGCCAGCGTCTCGGGGGGTCTATCGAACACTGAAGCTTTCTTT.